The 23 T cell receptor beta chains given below trace back to one sample, sequenced in a study of cytomegalovirus exposure and HLA in healthy donors. PCR employed 60 Vbeta and 13 Jbeta primers. The method was immunoSEQ multiplex PCR; TCRdb's version includes in-frame clones alone and lacks a portion of them. The sample records about 120,000 clones, around 66% being singletons. Sequenced: PBMCs. The receptors stem from a man between 18 and 29 years old in good health and CMV-seronegative.

The chain uses TRBV14 and TRBJ1-2; no clear D gene. CDR1 and CDR2 (germline): SGHDN, FVKESK. This CDR3 contains 13 residues. Trimming took 3 bases from V and 8 from J, leaving 13 bases between them. The CDR3 DNA reads TGTGCCAGCAGCCATTATGGAGATCGGGGCTACACCTTC. Translated: CASSHYGDRGYTF. The variable domain in full, with the rest retrieved from reference TRBV14 and TRBJ1-2, is EAGVTQFPSHSVIEKGQTVTLRCDPISGHDNLYWYRRVMGKEIKFLLHFVKESKQDESGMPNNRFLAERTGGTYSTLKVQPAELEDSGVYFCASSHYGDRGYTFGSGTRLTVV.

The V and J genes are TRBV6-1 and TRBJ1-1; 10 positions match TRBD1. The CDR3 spans 15 residues. The V gene's germline CDR1 is MNHNS and CDR2 SASEGT. The J segment lost 3 bases and the V segment lost 8 bases, leaving 9 bases of the junction unmatched. The CDR3 spells CASGETGGLYTEAFF. As DNA, the CDR3 is TGTGCCAGCGGGGAGACAGGGGGCTTGTACACTGAAGCTTTCTTT.

CDR3 bases: TGTGCCAGCAGCTATTACGGGACAGCCTTTGGTGGTGAAGCTTTCTTT. Its translation is CASSYYGTAFGGEAFF. The chain employs TRBV6-6 and TRBJ1-1, with TRBD1 matching over 7 bases. Germline CDR1 is MNHNY and CDR2 is SVGAGI (reference sequence). The CDR3 extends over 16 amino acids. The trim removed 6 bases at V and 7 bases at J, leaving 17 bases unmatched.

The chain carries TRBV29-1 and TRBJ1-4, with 7 bases that match TRBD1. The CDR3 has 13 amino acids. Germline V gene data show CDR1 as SQVTM and CDR2 as ANQGSEA. With V trimmed by 2 bases and J by 8 bases, 5 bases remained unmatched. CDR3 nucleotide sequence: TGCAGCGTTGAAATCGTACAGGGGGAAAAACTGTTTTTT. Its translation is CSVEIVQGEKLFF. Combining the CDR3 with reference TRBV29-1 and TRBJ1-4 gives the whole variable domain SAVISQKPSRDICQRGTSLTIQCQVDSQVTMMFWYRQQPGQSLTLIATANQGSEATYESGFVIDKFPISRPNLTFSTLTVSNMSPEDSSIYLCSVEIVQGEKLFFGSGTQLSVL.

The chain uses TRBV11-2 and TRBJ2-7; possible D gene TRBD1, 6 bases. The CDR3 consists of 16 residues. Germline V CDR1 and CDR2: SGHAT, FQNNGV. Trimming removed 8 bases from V and 4 bases from J, with 24 bases in between. CDR3 in amino acids: CASQSLDLTGRYEQYF. The CDR3 DNA sequence: TGTGCCAGCCAAAGCTTAGATCTAACAGGGCGATACGAGCAGTACTTC.

The chain joins TRBV30 to TRBJ2-7; TRBD2 agrees at 8 bases. Unmatched junction bases numbered 8, after V lost 5 bases and J lost 5 bases. The CDR3 covers 13 residues. Germline lookup yields CDR1 GTSNPN and CDR2 SVGIG (reference sequence). CDR3 in DNA: TGTGCCTGGGAAAGCGGGAGAGGTAACGAGCAGTACTTC. Its translation is CAWESGRGNEQYF.

V and J are TRBV12-5 and TRBJ1-2; TRBD1 agrees at 7 bases. Germline trimming cut 4 bases from V and 2 bases from J; bases unmatched to any gene: 4. CDR3 length equals 14 residues. Germline V gene data show CDR1 as LGHNT and CDR2 as FRNRAP. The CDR3 coding sequence is TGTGCTAGTGGTTCCCAGGGACAGAACTATGGCTACACCTTC. It encodes CASGSQGQNYGYTF.

This clone was picked up one time. The chain is built from TRBV18 and TRBJ1-5, with D possibly being TRBD1 (5 bases). CDR1 KGHSH and CDR2 LQKENI come from the germline V gene. This CDR3 is built from 14 residues. Trimming took off 6 bases at V and 7 bases at J, with 16 bases between the two ends. The CDR3 region is CASSRSGGEQPQHF. CDR3 sequence (DNA): TGTGCCAGCTCGAGGTCCGGGGGGGAACAGCCCCAGCATTTT.

With respect to this clone: The germline gene is not matched at one end of the junction; a read error may be the cause. The chain is built from TRBV7-9 and TRBJ1-1; D might be TRBD1 (6 bases). CDR3 length equals 14 residues. Germline V gives CDR1 SEHNR, CDR2 FQNEAQ (reference sequence). The CDR3 DNA reads as TGTTCCAGCAGCTCCGGGACATTTGAGACTGAAGCTTTCTTT. Translated, it gives CSSSSGTFETEAFF.

The V and J genes are TRBV15 and TRBJ2-2; TRBD2 is a possible D gene (5 bases). Trimming removed 8 bases from V and 4 bases from J, with 11 bases in between. The CDR3 is 13 amino acids. Germline V gene lookup returns CDR1 LNHNV and CDR2 YYDKDF (reference sequence). CDR3 loop: CATELRGTGELFF. CDR3 in DNA: TGTGCCACCGAACTACGGGGCACCGGGGAGCTGTTTTTT.

The chain couples TRBV10-1 to TRBJ2-7; D may be TRBD2 (6 bases). Germline CDR1 is WNHNN and CDR2 is SYGVQD (reference sequence). The CDR3 runs to 11 residues. V was pared by 10 bases and J by 9 bases, with 16 bases between. CDR3 coding DNA: TGCGCCACGGGAGATCTACGAGTGCAGTACTTC. Amino acid sequence: CATGDLRVQYF.

This clone was detected only once. This rearrangement joins TRBV15 to TRBJ1-3; TRBD1 matches at 10 bases. This CDR3 is built from 20 residues. CDR1 is LNHNV and CDR2 is YYDKDF in the germline V gene (reference sequence). V lost 1 base and J lost 1; bases outside the gene matches: 13. CDR3 in amino acids: CATSRAPGQGYGFSGNTIYF. CDR3 coding DNA: TGTGCCACCAGCAGAGCCCCGGGACAGGGGTATGGGTTTTCTGGAAACACCATATATTTT.

This clone turned up a few times. J is TRBJ2-5 and V is TRBV7-9; D unclear. The CDR3 length is 11 residues. Germline V gene lookup returns CDR1 SEHNR and CDR2 FQNEAQ (reference sequence). V gave up 10 bases and J gave up 7 bases, with 13 bases separating them. CDR3 DNA: TGTGCCACCTCCAACCCGGGGACCCAGTACTTC. It codes for CATSNPGTQYF.

The gene calls are TRBV9 and TRBJ2-1, with D possibly being TRBD1 (5 bases). CDR1 is SGDLS and CDR2 is YYNGEE in the germline V gene. There are 13 residues in the CDR3. The V gene lost 0 bases and the J gene lost 6 bases, with 7 bases spanning the gap. The CDR3 spells CASSVDQGNEQFF. The CDR3 nucleotides read TGTGCCAGCAGCGTAGATCAGGGCAATGAGCAGTTCTTC.

The genes are TRBV5-1 and TRBJ1-5, with D perhaps TRBD1 (6 bases). CDR3 size: 15 residues. The germline V gene has CDR1 SGHRS and CDR2 YFSETQ. Between the trimmed V and J ends, which lost 0 bases and 5 bases, there was a span of 12 bases. The chain's CDR3 is CASSLGGGAYQPQHF. In nucleotides, the CDR3 is TGCGCCAGCAGCTTGGGGGGGGGCGCGTATCAGCCCCAGCATTTT.

The rearrangement links TRBV7-3 to TRBJ1-2, with a weak D call TRBD1 (6 bases). Germline V gene data show CDR1 as SGHTA and CDR2 as FQGTGA. The CDR3 runs to 15 residues. The germline V and J ends were trimmed by 5 bases and 5 bases, with 18 bases remaining between them. The CDR3 nucleotides are TGTGCCAGCAGCCCTTCGGCCGGACAGAAGTATGGCTACACCTTC. It encodes CASSPSAGQKYGYTF.

This clone came up once. This chain connects TRBV7-2 to TRBJ2-5; weak D call: TRBD1 (5 bases). CDR1 is SGHTA, CDR2 FQGNSA, per germline. The CDR3 sequence is 14 residues long. V shed 1 base and J shed 1 base, with 7 bases lying between them. CDR3 in amino acids: CASSLGQGQETQYF. The CDR3 coding sequence is TGTGCCAGCAGCTTAGGTCAGGGCCAAGAGACCCAGTACTTC.

The rearrangement links TRBV25-1 to TRBJ2-1; 8 bases are shared with TRBD2. Germline CDR1 MGHDK, CDR2 SYGVNS. This CDR3 spans 17 amino acids. With V trimmed by 4 bases and J by 5 bases, 13 bases remained unmatched. The CDR3 bases are TGTGCCAGCAGTGTATCCCCACCAGCGGGAGTAGACAATGAGCAGTTCTTC. It is translated as CASSVSPPAGVDNEQFF.

The J gene is TRBJ2-5, the V gene TRBV7-2; 9 positions agree with TRBD2. With 1 base clipped from V and 5 bases from J, the junction kept 8 bases outside the gene matches. This CDR3 has 16 amino acids. Germline assignment: CDR1 SGHTA and CDR2 FQGNSA. The CDR3 coding sequence is TGTGCCAGCAGCTTAGTTTTAGCGGGAGACTTGGAGACCCAGTACTTC. Protein: CASSLVLAGDLETQYF.

This sequence joins TRBV29-1 and TRBJ2-7, with TRBD1 identical over 7 bases. The CDR3 extends over 12 amino acids. The germline V gene encodes CDR1 SQVTM and CDR2 ANQGSEA. V lost 4 bases, J lost 2 bases, and 2 bases stayed unmatched. As DNA, the CDR3 is TGCAGCGTTGTCACAGGGGCCTACGAGCAGTACTTC. This encodes CSVVTGAYEQYF.

This chain links TRBV5-6 with TRBJ2-3; a weak D match, TRBD1 (5 bases). This CDR3 spans 15 amino acids. V shed 6 bases and J shed 6 bases, with 20 bases lying between them. Germline V lookup: CDR1 SGHDT, CDR2 YYEEEE. The CDR3 nucleotides read TGTGCCAGCACCATGGATCAGGATAAGGGGGATACGCAGTATTTT. This translates into CASTMDQDKGDTQYF.

This clone was seen a single time. The chain links TRBV19 to TRBJ2-2; possibly TRBD2 for D (6 bases). CDR3 length: 17 amino acids. V dropped 3 bases and J dropped 3 bases, with 17 bases sitting between them. Germline values: CDR1 LNHDA, CDR2 SQIVND (reference sequence). As DNA, the CDR3 is TGTGCCAGTAGTATCCGACTAGTTTTGGTTTACACCGGGGAGCTGTTTTTT. It yields the protein CASSIRLVLVYTGELFF.

Of note for this clone: Other DNA variants within this sample encode the same CDR3. The chain has TRBV7-2 and TRBJ2-6, with a possible D match to TRBD1 (5 bases). The CDR3 is 16 amino acids. Looked up from germline, CDR1 is SGHTA and CDR2 is FQGNSA. V was clipped by 1 base and J by 2 bases, with 9 bases between them. The CDR3 coding sequence is TGTGCCAGCAGCTTAGGACCCAGGGCTGGGGCCAACGTCCTGACTTTC. Translating gives CASSLGPRAGANVLTF. Drawing the rest from reference TRBV7-2 and TRBJ2-6, the complete variable domain is GAGVSQSPSNKVTEKGKDVELRCDPISGHTALYWYRQSLGQGLEFLIYFQGNSAPDKSGLPSDRFSAERTGGSVSTLTIQRTQQEDSAVYLCASSLGPRAGANVLTFGAGSRLTVL.